This TCR beta chain was identified during a study of cytomegalovirus exposure and HLA in healthy donors. Points from the study as a whole: Most TCR beta V segments were productive about 90% or about 30% of the time in an earlier analysis. In a later analysis, productive TCRs from donors in an Asian-associated ancestry cluster reportedly carried fewer N-insertions than the cohort mean.

Researchers ran the PCR with 60 Vbeta and 13 Jbeta primers. The repertoire was sequenced with immunoSEQ multiplex PCR; TCRdb's copy has only in-frame clones and lacks some. The sample includes 130,000 or so clones, approximately 76% seen only once; the top ten take less than 2%. The sample holds one count of this clone. Antigen unknown. The receptor was isolated from a man aged 35 to 55 in good health and CMV-seronegative. Sequencing was done on a sample of PBMCs.

DNA of the CDR3: TGTGCCAGCAGACAGGACCCGGGACAGGGGGATATGGAGACCCAGTACTTC. This translates into CASRQDPGQGDMETQYF. The chain recombines TRBV28 with TRBJ2-5; 11 nucleotides agree with TRBD1. CDR3 length equals 17 residues. Losses at the gene ends were 6 bases for V and 5 bases for J; bases not matched to a gene: 14. Germline CDR1 reads MDHEN; CDR2 reads SYDVKM. Looking up the rest from reference TRBV28 and TRBJ2-5 gives the full variable domain: DVKVTQSSRYLVKRTGEKVFLECVQDMDHENMFWYRQDPGLGLRLIYFSYDVKMKEKGDIPEGYSVSREKKERFSLILESASTNQTSMYLCASRQDPGQGDMETQYFGPGTRLLVL.